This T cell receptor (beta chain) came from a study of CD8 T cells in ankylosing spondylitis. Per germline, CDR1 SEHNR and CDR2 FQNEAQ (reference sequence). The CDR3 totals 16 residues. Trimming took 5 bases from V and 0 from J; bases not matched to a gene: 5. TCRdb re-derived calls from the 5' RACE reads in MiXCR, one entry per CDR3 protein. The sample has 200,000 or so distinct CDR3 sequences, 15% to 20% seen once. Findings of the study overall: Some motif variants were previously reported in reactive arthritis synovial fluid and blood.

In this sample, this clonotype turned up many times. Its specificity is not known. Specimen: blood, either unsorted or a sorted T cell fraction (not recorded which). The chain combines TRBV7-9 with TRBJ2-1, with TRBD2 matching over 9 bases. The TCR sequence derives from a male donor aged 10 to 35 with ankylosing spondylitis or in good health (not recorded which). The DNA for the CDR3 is TGTGCCAGCAGCATTAGCGGGAGAGGCTCCTACAATGAGCAGTTCTTC. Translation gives CASSISGRGSYNEQFF. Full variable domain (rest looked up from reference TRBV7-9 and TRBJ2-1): DTGVSQNPRHKITKRGQNVTFRCDPISEHNRLYWYRQTLGQGPEFLTYFQNEAQLEKSRLLSDRFSAERPKGSFSTLEIQRTEQGDSAMYLCASSISGRGSYNEQFFGPGTRLTVL.